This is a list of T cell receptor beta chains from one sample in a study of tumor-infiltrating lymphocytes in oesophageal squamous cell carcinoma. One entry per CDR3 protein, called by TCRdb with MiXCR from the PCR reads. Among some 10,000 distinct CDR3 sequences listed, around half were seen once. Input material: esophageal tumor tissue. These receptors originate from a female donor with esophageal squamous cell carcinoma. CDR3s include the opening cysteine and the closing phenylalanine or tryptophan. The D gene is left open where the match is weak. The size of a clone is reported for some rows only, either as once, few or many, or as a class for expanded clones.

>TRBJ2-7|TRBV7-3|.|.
TGTGCCAGCCAAGAACGGTATAATTCACCCCTCCACTTC
CASQERYNSPLHF
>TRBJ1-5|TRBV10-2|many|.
TGCGCCAGCAGTGGGTCGGACAGAGGGCAGCCCCAGCATTTT
CASSGSDRGQPQHF
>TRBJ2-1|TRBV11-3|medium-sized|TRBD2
TGTGCCAGCAGCTCTATCCGGGGTAGCGGGGGGGCGGGGGAGCAGTTCTTC
CASSSIRGSGGAGEQFF
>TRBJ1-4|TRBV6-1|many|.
TGTGCCAGCAGTGAAGGGCCAGGGCGGCGGGAAAAACTGTTTTTT
CASSEGPGRREKLFF
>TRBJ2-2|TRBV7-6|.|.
TGTGCCAGCAGCTTAGGGACGGCGAACACCGGGGAGCTGTTTTTT
CASSLGTANTGELFF
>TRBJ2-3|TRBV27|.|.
TGTGCCAGCAGTTTACGCGGATCCACAGATACGCAGTATTTT
CASSLRGSTDTQYF
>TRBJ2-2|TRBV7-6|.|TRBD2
TGTGCCAGCAGCTTAAGGGCGGGAGGAACGACCGGGGAGCTGTTTTTT
CASSLRAGGTTGELFF
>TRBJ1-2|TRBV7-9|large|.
TGTGCCAGCAGCCCGGACGTTAACTATGGCTACACCTTC
CASSPDVNYGYTF
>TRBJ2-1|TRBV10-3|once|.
TGTGCCATCAGTGAGTCGGCCCCGAGCTCCTACAATGAGCAGTTCTTC
CAISESAPSSYNEQFF
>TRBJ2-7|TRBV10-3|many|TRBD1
TGTGCCATCAGTGAAAGGGACAGGGGGCAGGTCGAGCAGTACTTC
CAISERDRGQVEQYF
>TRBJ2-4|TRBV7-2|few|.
TGTGCCAGCAGCTTAAGCAGGGAGCAGTACTTC
CASSLSREQYF
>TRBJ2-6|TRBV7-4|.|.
TGTGCCAGCCCAATCGGGCAGGTCTCCTACTCTGGGGCCAACGTCCTGACTTTC
CASPIGQVSYSGANVLTF
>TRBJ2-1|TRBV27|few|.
TGTGCCAGCAGTTTGGGTCTTAACAATGAGCAGTTCTTC
CASSLGLNNEQFF
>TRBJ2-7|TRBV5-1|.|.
TGCGCCAGCAGCTCGGACTTGGGGAACTACGAGCAGTACTTC
CASSSDLGNYEQYF
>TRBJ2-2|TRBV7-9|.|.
TGTGCCAGCAGCTTAAAGAGGTCCGGCGGGGAGCTGTTTTTT
CASSLKRSGGELFF
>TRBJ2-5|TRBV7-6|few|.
TGTGCCAGCAGCCCGGACTTGGAGACCCAGTACTTC
CASSPDLETQYF
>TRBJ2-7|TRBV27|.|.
TGTGCCAGCAGCCCGAATGGGGGACCCTACGAGCAGTACTTC
CASSPNGGPYEQYF
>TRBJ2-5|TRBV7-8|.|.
TGTGCCAGCAGCTTCACGGGGGAAGAGACCCAGTACTTC
CASSFTGEETQYF
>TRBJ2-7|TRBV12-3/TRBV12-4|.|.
TGTGCCTCCTCCCCCGGGCCCTACGAGCAGTACTTC
CASSPGPYEQYF
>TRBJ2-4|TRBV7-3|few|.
TGTGCCAGCAGCTTGGGGAAGGGAGACATTCAGTACTTC
CASSLGKGDIQYF
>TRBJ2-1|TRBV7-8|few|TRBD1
TGTGCCAGCAGCGCCCCCGGGACAGTCCACCTCAATGAGCAGTTCTTC
CASSAPGTVHLNEQFF
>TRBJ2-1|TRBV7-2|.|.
TGTGCCAGCAGCTTAGACCAGATGGGTGAGCAGTTCTTC
CASSLDQMGEQFF
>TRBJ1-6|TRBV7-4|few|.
TGTGCCAGCAGCTTAGCCCAGGGCCCAAATTCACCCCTCCACTTT
CASSLAQGPNSPLHF
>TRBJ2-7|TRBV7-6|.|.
TGTGCCAGCAGCTTAGCGTTGTTCAGATCCTACGAGCAGTACTTC
CASSLALFRSYEQYF
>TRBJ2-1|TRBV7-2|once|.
TGTGCCAGCAGCTTAGTCTTACAAGAGACCCAGTTCTTC
CASSLVLQETQFF
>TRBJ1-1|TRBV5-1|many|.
TGCGCCAGCAGCTTGATTGGACAGATGAACACTGAAGCTTTCTTT
CASSLIGQMNTEAFF
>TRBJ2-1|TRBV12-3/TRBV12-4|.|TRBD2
TGTGCCAGCAGTTTCCTAGCGGCAAACTCCTACAATGAGCAGTTCTTC
CASSFLAANSYNEQFF
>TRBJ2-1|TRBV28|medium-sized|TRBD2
TGTGCCAGCAGTGAGAACGACGGACTCTGGCGGGGGAGCCTCAATGAGCAGTTCTTC
CASSENDGLWRGSLNEQFF
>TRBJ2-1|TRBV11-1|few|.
TGTGCCAGCAGCGCCGTAGGCTCCTACAATGAGCAGTTCTTC
CASSAVGSYNEQFF
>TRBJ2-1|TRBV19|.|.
TGTGCCAGTAGTATAGCATTTCCTGAGCAGTTCTTC
CASSIAFPEQFF
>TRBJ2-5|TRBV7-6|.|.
TGTGCCAGCAGCCAACAGGAAGAGACCCAGTACTTC
CASSQQEETQYF
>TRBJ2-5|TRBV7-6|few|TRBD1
TGTGTCACAGGGGTTCAAGAGACCCAGTACTTC
CVTGVQETQYF
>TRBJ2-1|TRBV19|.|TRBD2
TGTGCCAGTAGTATACGGACTAGCGGGGGGAACGAGCAGTTCTTC
CASSIRTSGGNEQFF
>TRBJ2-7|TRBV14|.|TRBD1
TGTGCCAGCAGCCATGGACAGGGTTTTTACGAGCAGTACTTC
CASSHGQGFYEQYF
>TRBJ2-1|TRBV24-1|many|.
TGTGCCACCAGTGAGGGGACACCGAAGAAGCAGTTCTTC
CATSEGTPKKQFF
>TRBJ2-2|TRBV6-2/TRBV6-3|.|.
TGTGCCAGCAGTTTAGTTGTGGTGGGACCGGTAGTAACCGGGGAGCTGTTTTTT
CASSLVVVGPVVTGELFF
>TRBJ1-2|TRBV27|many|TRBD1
TGTGCCAGCAGTTCGAAGGGGACAGGGGGCAGGAGCTACACCTTC
CASSSKGTGGRSYTF
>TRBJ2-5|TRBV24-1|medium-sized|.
TGTGCCACCAGTGATACAGGGACTGGGGAGACCCAGTACTTC
CATSDTGTGETQYF
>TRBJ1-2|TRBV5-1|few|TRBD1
TGCGCCAGCAGCCCGGACAGGATCGCTAACTATGGCTACACCTTC
CASSPDRIANYGYTF
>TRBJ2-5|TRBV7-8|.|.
TGTGCCAGCAGGTTACAAGAGACCCAGTACTTC
CASRLQETQYF
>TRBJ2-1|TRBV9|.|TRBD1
TGTGCCAGCAGCAAGACAGGGCAAGAAATCAATGAGCAGTTCTTC
CASSKTGQEINEQFF
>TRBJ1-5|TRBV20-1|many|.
TGCAGTGCTAGAGGACAGTACTATAGCAATCAGCCCCAGCATTTT
CSARGQYYSNQPQHF
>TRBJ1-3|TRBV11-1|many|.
TGTGCCAGCAGCGTGACAGACGGAAACACCATATATTTT
CASSVTDGNTIYF
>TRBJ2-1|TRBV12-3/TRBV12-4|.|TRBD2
TGTGCCAGCAGTTCCGGGACTAGCGGAGACAATGAGCAGTTCTTC
CASSSGTSGDNEQFF
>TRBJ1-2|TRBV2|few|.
TGTGCCAGCAGGCGGGGGGGGCTCGATTCACCCCTCCACTTC
CASRRGGLDSPLHF
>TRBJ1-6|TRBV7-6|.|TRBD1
TGTGCCAGCAGCGCCCGACAGGGGGGCTCCTATAATTCACCCCTCCACTTT
CASSARQGGSYNSPLHF
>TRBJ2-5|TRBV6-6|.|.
TGTGCCAGCAGTTACTCGAGGGTGGGAGAGACCCAGTACTTC
CASSYSRVGETQYF
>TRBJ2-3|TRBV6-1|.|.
TGTGCCAGCAAGCTCTATGCCCGAGCCACAGGGGACTGGAGCACAGATACGCAGTATTTT
CASKLYARATGDWSTDTQYF
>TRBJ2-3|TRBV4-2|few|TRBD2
TGTGCCAGCAGCCAATATCTAGCGGGAAGCGGAGATACGCAGTATTTT
CASSQYLAGSGDTQYF
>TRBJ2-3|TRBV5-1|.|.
TGCGCCAGCAGCCCACTAGCTGGCACAGATACGCAGTATTTT
CASSPLAGTDTQYF
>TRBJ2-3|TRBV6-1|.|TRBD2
TGTGCCAGCATAGGACTAGCTCGCCACACAGATACGCAGTATTTT
CASIGLARHTDTQYF
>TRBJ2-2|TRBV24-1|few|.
TGTGCCACCAGTGATTTGTCAGGGTTTTATCCCGGGGAGCTGTTTTTT
CATSDLSGFYPGELFF